A selection of T cell receptor beta chains follows, all from one sample in a study of blood T cell repertoires in COVID-19. Generated by immunoSEQ multiplex PCR, the TCRdb table keeps only in-frame clones and is missing some. The sample yields around 270,000 clones, 80% to 90% seen once. The sequencing sample was made of peripheral blood. These TCRs come from a man between 60 and 75 years old with acute or convalescent COVID-19. CDR3s include the opening cysteine and the closing phenylalanine or tryptophan.

V	J	CDR3
TRBV2	TRBJ2-3	CASSPPFTDTQYF
TRBV7-9	TRBJ2-2	CASSLNSRGTGELFF
TRBV6-2/TRBV6-3	TRBJ2-5	CASSYFLEETQYF
TRBV11-3	TRBJ2-5	CASSLGPSQETQYF
TRBV6-5	TRBJ2-4	CASSPGGWGNIQYF
TRBV7-2	TRBJ2-3	CASSLGGGRTDTQYF
TRBV6-1	TRBJ2-1	CASSDSLDYDNEQFF
TRBV18	TRBJ1-6	CASSPGTVSGSPLHF
TRBV3-1/TRBV3-2	TRBJ2-5	CASSQAGAPETQYF
TRBV5-8	TRBJ2-1	CASSLASGGYNEQFF
TRBV2	TRBJ1-1	CASTSGTLNTEAFF
TRBV7-3	TRBJ2-1	CASSKSGTADGEQFF
TRBV27	TRBJ1-5	CASSLSRVDQPQHF
TRBV7-2	TRBJ2-4	CASRVGSGVKNIQYF
TRBV10-3	TRBJ1-3	CAITPDLGKTGPSGNTIYF
TRBV6-2/TRBV6-3	TRBJ2-7	CASRPTGAPRYEQYF
TRBV7-6	TRBJ2-7	CASSLAEGGQQYF
TRBV9	TRBJ2-5	CASSAPGLAEETQYF
TRBV11-2	TRBJ1-6	CASSLVPGNSPLHF
TRBV24-1	TRBJ2-1	CATSESGTSGRQVEQFF
TRBV6-6	TRBJ1-1	CASSPPQKLLNTEAFF
TRBV5-5	TRBJ2-3	CASSFQVFQSTDTQYF
TRBV7-3	TRBJ1-5	CASSLGAGREQPQHF
TRBV7-9	TRBJ2-3	CASSSGTTKPYF
TRBV2	TRBJ2-5	CASSGTGWVQETQYF
TRBV7-8	TRBJ2-1	CASSGRLARTGNEQFF
TRBV5-1	TRBJ2-3	CASSLTGQGSDTQYF
TRBV27	TRBJ1-2	CASTALGGRNYGYTF
TRBV12-3/TRBV12-4	TRBJ1-2	CASSDRGVGYTF
TRBV7-2	TRBJ2-1	CASSSGAYNEQFF
TRBV28	TRBJ2-3	CASSFQLDTQYF
TRBV29-1	TRBJ2-1	CSVEGAAGFNEQFF
TRBV3-1/TRBV3-2	TRBJ1-1	CASSQDRDRDAFF
TRBV28	TRBJ2-1	CASSLGTGGVYNEQFF
TRBV7-3	TRBJ2-4	CASSRTAGVENIQYF
TRBV27	TRBJ1-1	CASSRTGFFSTEAFF
TRBV19	TRBJ1-2	CASSGSNYGYTF
TRBV27	TRBJ1-4	CASRLGESNEKLFF